The following is a T cell receptor beta chain sequence with its context. This specimen belongs to a study of blood T cell repertoires in COVID-19. The CDR3 is 15 amino acids. Germline V gene sequence: CDR1 LNHDA, CDR2 SQIVND (reference sequence). Germline trimming cut 4 bases from V and 0 bases from J; bases unmatched to any gene: 3. Some clones are missing from TCRdb's copy, which holds only in-frame ones; the method was immunoSEQ multiplex PCR. Of 100,000 or so clones listed, over 80% are singletons. The chain recombines TRBV19 with TRBJ2-7; TRBD2 matches 10 bases. This clonotype was sampled from a woman aged 50 to 65 in a cohort sampled during active COVID-19. The material sequenced was peripheral blood. The CDR3: CASSTRTSGSYEQYF. CDR3 in DNA: TGTGCCAGTAGTACACGGACTAGCGGCTCCTACGAGCAGTACTTC.